One and the same sample provided the 2 T cell receptor beta chains below, sequenced in a study of blood T cells in healthy people across ages. PCR was performed a second time for about 6 to 12 cycles using a sample-barcoded 5' primer and a J-beta primer mix. Using its own MiXCR run on the 5' RACE reads, TCRdb lists one record per CDR3 protein. The sample carries roughly 1,500,000 distinct CDR3 sequences, about 31% recorded once. Sequenced: blood. All receptors come from a woman in her 30s in good health.

This clonotype was seen only a few times. The chain employs TRBV29-1 and TRBJ2-2; D is perhaps TRBD1 (5 bases). The germline V gene encodes CDR1 SQVTM and CDR2 ANQGSEA. The V gene lost 7 bases and the J gene lost 4 bases, with 25 bases spanning the gap. This CDR3 has 17 amino acids. This CDR3 reads CSDISRDPVTGTGELFF. The CDR3 region has the DNA TGCAGCGACATATCCCGAGACCCCGTTACAGGCACCGGGGAGCTGTTTTTT.

In its sample, this clonotype was seen a few times. The chain recombines TRBV7-8 with TRBJ1-2; D gene unclear. The CDR3 consists of 14 residues. Germline V lookup: CDR1 SGHVS, CDR2 FQNEAQ. The germline V and J ends were trimmed by 5 bases and 3 bases, with 13 bases remaining between them. The CDR3: CASSLPESHYGYTF. CDR3 nucleotide sequence: TGTGCCAGCAGCCTGCCTGAAAGTCACTATGGCTACACCTTC.